The following is a T cell receptor (beta chain) sequence with its context. The CDR3 is 17 residues long. Trimming cost V 0 bases and J 10 bases, with 22 bases left between them. From germline, CDR1 is KGHSH and CDR2 LQKENI. The sample belongs to a study of blood T cell repertoires in COVID-19. Study details: Some COVID-19 samples were acute and others convalescent; all came from the United States, Italy and Spain. T cells, B-cell-depleted T cells, or PBMCs supplied cDNA or gDNA.

Sequencing used immunoSEQ multiplex PCR; TCRdb keeps in-frame clones, though not all of them. The data contain roughly 250,000 clones, 85% to 90% of them singletons. Sequenced input: peripheral blood. The chain uses TRBV18 and TRBJ2-1, with D tentatively TRBD2 (6 bases). This receptor was identified in a middle-aged woman who had recovered from COVID-19. This CDR3 reads CASSPPLAGLNREEQFF. CDR3 sequence (DNA): TGTGCCAGCTCACCACCCCTCGCGGGGCTCAATAGGGAGGAGCAGTTCTTC.